There are a few counts of the clone carrying this TCR beta chain. Its antigen is as yet unknown. The data stem from a study of response to subunit inactivated influenza vaccine. V was clipped by 3 bases and J by 4 bases; unmatched bases: 2. The CDR3 contains 15 residues. Germline values: CDR1 LGHDT, CDR2 YNNKEL (reference sequence). TCRdb analysed the RT-PCR reads with MiXCR anew, one entry per CDR3 protein. This sample has about 500,000 distinct CDR3 sequences, with 16% found just once. Points from the study as a whole: A suggestion made by the authors is that each seasonal influenza vaccination recruits few new T cells.

The chain combines TRBV3-1 with TRBJ2-3, with TRBD2 matching over 12 bases. The source is a man aged 50 to 75 who received an inactivated influenza vaccine. The sample in question was CD4+ T cells sorted from PBMCs, obtained 23 months after vaccination. CDR3: CASSQASGGADTQYF. CDR3 DNA: TGTGCCAGCAGCCAGGCTAGCGGGGGGGCAGATACGCAGTATTTT.